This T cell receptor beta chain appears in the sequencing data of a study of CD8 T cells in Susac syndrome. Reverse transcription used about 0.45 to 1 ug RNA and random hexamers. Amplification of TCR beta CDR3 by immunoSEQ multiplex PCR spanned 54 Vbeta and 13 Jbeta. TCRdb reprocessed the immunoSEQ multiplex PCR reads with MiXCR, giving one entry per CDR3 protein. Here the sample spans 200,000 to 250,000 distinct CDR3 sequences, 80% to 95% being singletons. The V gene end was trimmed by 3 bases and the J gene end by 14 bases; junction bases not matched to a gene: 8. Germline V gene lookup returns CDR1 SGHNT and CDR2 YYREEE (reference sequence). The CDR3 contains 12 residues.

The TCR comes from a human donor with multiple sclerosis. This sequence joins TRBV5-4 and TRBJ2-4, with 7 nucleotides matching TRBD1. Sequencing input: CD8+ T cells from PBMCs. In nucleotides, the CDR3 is TGTGCCAGCAGCTGGGCTAGGGGGCGTGAGTACTTC. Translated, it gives CASSWARGREYF.